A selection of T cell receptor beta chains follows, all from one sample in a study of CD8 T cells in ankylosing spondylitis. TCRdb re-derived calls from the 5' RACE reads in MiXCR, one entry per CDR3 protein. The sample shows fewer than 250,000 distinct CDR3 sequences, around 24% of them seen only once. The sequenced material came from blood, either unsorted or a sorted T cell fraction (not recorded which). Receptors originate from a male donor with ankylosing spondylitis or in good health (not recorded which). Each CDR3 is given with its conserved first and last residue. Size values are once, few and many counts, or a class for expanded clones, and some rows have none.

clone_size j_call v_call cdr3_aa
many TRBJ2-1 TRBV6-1 CASSSGTSGSNEQFF
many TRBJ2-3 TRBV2 CASTYTDTQYF
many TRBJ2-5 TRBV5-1 CASNRDRQQETQYF
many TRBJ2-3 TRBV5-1 CASSSRAESPQYF
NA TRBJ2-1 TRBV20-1 CSARFQRGPSYNEQFF
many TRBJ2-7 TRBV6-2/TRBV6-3 CASRPSGRVGEQYF
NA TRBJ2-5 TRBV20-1 CSARLGTSSRETQYF
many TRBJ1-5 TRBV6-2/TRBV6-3 CASTPRGQVNQPQHF
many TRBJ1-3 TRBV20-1 CSAIRQVSGNTIYF
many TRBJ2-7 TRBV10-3 CAIRERADVSYEQYF
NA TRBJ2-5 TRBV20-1 CSAGDALGGRTTQYF
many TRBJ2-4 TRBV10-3 CAISVESLGDIQYF
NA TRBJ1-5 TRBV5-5 CASSLDRAYQPQHF
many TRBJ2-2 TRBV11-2 CASNDRVGGELFF
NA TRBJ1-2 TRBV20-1 CSASSQGFHGYTF
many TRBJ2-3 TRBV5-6 CASSLFAGSTDTQYF
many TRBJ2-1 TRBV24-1 CATSDSLWSQQFF
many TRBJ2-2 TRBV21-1 CASSKALTNTGELFF
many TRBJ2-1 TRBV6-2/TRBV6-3 CASSRAGYNEQFF
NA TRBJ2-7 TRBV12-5 CASGPDGFEQYF
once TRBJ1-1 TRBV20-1 CSASGTGGDAEAFF
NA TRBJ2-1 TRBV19 CASSILGGGGNEQFF
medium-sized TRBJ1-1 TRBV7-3 CASSPTRNTEAFF
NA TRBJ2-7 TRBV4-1 CASALGQTYEQYF
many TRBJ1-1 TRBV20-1 CSATRTANTEAFF
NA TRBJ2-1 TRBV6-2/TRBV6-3 CASSRVGGQVNNEQFF
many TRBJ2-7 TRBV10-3 CAISEVGTVGALYEQYF
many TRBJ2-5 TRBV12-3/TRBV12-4 CASSLAAETQYF
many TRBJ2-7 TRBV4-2 CASSRRSGTSGSYEQYF